The text below deals with one TCR beta chain. Measured with immunoSEQ multiplex PCR; TCRdb has only the in-frame clones, and not every one. The sample shows 45,000 to 60,000 clones, less than 85% of them seen only once. This sample is drawn from a study of T cell clones after liver transplantation. V gave up 4 bases and J gave up 4 bases; unmatched junction bases: 7. This CDR3 has 16 amino acids. CDR1 and CDR2 from the germline V gene are SGHAT and FQNNGV. Sequenced here: CD4+ T cells from blood, sampled before liver transplant. The TCR sequence derives from a human donor who received a liver transplant. The chain employs TRBV11-2 and TRBJ2-1; 10 bases map to TRBD2. CDR3 region: CASSSPTSGSYNEQFF. CDR3 coding DNA: TGTGCCAGCAGCTCCCCGACTAGCGGGTCTTACAATGAGCAGTTCTTC. Full variable domain (remainder filled in from reference TRBV11-2 and TRBJ2-1): EAGVAQSPRYKIIEKRQSVAFWCNPISGHATLYWYQQILGQGPKLLIQFQNNGVVDDSQLPKDRFSAERLKGVDSTLKIQPAKLEDSAVYLCASSSPTSGSYNEQFFGPGTRLTVL.